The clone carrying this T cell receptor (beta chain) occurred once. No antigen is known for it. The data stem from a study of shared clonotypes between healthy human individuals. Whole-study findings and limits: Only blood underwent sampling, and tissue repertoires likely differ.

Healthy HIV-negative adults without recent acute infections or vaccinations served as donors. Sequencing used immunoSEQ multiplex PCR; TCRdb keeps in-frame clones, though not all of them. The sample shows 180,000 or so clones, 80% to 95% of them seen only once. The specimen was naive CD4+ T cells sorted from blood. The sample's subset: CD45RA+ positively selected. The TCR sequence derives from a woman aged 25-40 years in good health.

As DNA, the CDR3 is TGTGCCAGCAGTGAAACAGGGGTAAATACGCAGTATTTT. Translation gives CASSETGVNTQYF. The chain joins TRBV28 to TRBJ2-3, with TRBD1 matching over 7 bases. Trimming cost V 5 bases and J 7 bases; bases outside gene matches: 6. The CDR3 spans 13 residues. The germline gives CDR1 MDHEN, CDR2 SYDVKM.